This TCR beta chain comes out of a study of OX40 agonist ivuxolimab in advanced cancers. Assay used: immunoSEQ multiplex PCR; TCRdb lists only in-frame clones, some missing. The sample includes tens of thousands of clones, 70% to 90% of them seen just once. This clone was found once. The CDR3 length is 13 residues. Germline loops: CDR1 MDHEN, CDR2 SYDVKM. The V segment lost 7 bases and the J segment 5 bases; nucleotides outside the gene matches: 6. V usage is TRBV28 and J usage is TRBJ2-5; 8 bases map to TRBD2. Sequencing was performed on CD4+ or CD8+ T cells sorted from blood, taken in a trial of the OX40 agonist ivuxolimab. This clonotype was obtained from an adult with an advanced solid tumor such as melanoma, head and neck, liver or kidney cancer. CDR3 sequence reads: CASNAGGQETQYF. The CDR3 nucleotides read TGTGCCAGCAATGCGGGAGGACAGGAGACCCAGTACTTC.